One and the same sample provided the 19 T cell receptor beta chains below, sequenced in a study of T cells expressing NK-cell markers. Using the 5' RACE reads, TCRdb records one entry per CDR3 protein without DNA. The table lists about 150,000 distinct CDR3 sequences. Sequences were obtained from blood T cells: a sorted CD56 or NKG2C T cell subset, CD4+ or CD8+ T cells, or bulk PBMC T cells (not recorded which). These receptors were obtained from a man younger than 35 in good health.

The chain carries TRBV19 and TRBJ2-7. The germline V gene encodes CDR1 LNHDA and CDR2 SQIVND (reference sequence). The CDR3 runs to 15 residues. The CDR3 is CASSGRENPFYEQYF.

The chain has TRBV10-3 and TRBJ2-1; checking the TCRdb D call of TRBD2 is not possible without DNA. The germline V gene has CDR1 ENHRY and CDR2 SYGVKD. This CDR3 comprises 15 residues. This CDR3 is CAISGGTSGDNEQFF.

The CDR3 sequence: CASSPFPWGNGYNEQFF. This chain links TRBV7-2 with TRBJ2-1; as DNA is missing, the TRBD1 call by TCRdb cannot be tested. CDR1 is SGHTA and CDR2 is FQGNSA in the germline V gene. CDR3 length: 17 residues.

The gene calls are TRBV11-2 and TRBJ2-1. This CDR3 has 16 amino acids. Per germline, CDR1 SGHAT and CDR2 FQNNGV. The CDR3 spells CASSLVFGGSYNEQFF.

The genes are TRBV10-3 and TRBJ2-1. From germline, CDR1 is ENHRY and CDR2 SYGVKD. There are 13 residues in the CDR3. The CDR3 sequence: CAIRESRNDEQFF.

J is TRBJ2-3 and V is TRBV6-2 or TRBV6-3; TCRdb gives TRBD2 as the D gene, but with no DNA this cannot be confirmed. This CDR3 has 16 amino acids. Germline V gene lookup returns CDR1 MNHEY and CDR2 SVGEGT. CDR3 loop: CASSLQLAGLTDTQYF.

The chain has TRBV27 and TRBJ1-1; TCRdb designates TRBD1, a call that cannot be tested without DNA. Germline lookup yields CDR1 MNHEY and CDR2 SMNVEV (reference sequence). The CDR3 spans 14 residues. CDR3 loop: CASRNRNPNTEAFF.

J is TRBJ2-1 and V is TRBV20-1; the TRBD2 assignment by TCRdb is unverifiable without DNA. There are 13 residues in the CDR3. CDR1 is DFQATT and CDR2 is SNEGSKA in the germline V gene (reference sequence). The CDR3 sequence is CSARDPERGREFF.

This sequence joins TRBV7-2 and TRBJ2-1; TCRdb selects TRBD2, and the lack of DNA leaves this call unchecked. CDR3 length equals 19 residues. Germline V gene data show CDR1 as SGHTA and CDR2 as FQGNSA. This CDR3 reads CASSLLTSGRLSSYNEQFF.

The V and J genes are TRBV29-1 and TRBJ1-2. This CDR3 has 14 amino acids. Germline V gene lookup returns CDR1 SQVTM and CDR2 ANQGSEA. The CDR3 spells CSVVIPPSNYGYTF.

The chain is built from TRBV3-1 and TRBJ2-2; as DNA is missing, the TRBD2 call by TCRdb cannot be tested. Per germline, CDR1 LGHDT and CDR2 YNNKEL (reference sequence). The CDR3 spans 15 residues. CDR3 residues: CASSQEGGRTGELFF. The full variable domain, its missing parts supplied by reference TRBV3-1 and TRBJ2-2, is DTAVSQTPKYLVTQMGNDKSIKCEQNLGHDTMYWYKQDSKKFLKIMFSYNNKELIINETVPNRFSPKSPDKAHLNLHINSLELGDSAVYFCASSQEGGRTGELFFGEGSRLTVL.

J is TRBJ1-5 and V is TRBV12-3 or TRBV12-4. The CDR3 runs to 15 residues. CDR3 region: CASSFTENSNQPQHF.

V and J are TRBV19 and TRBJ1-1; the TRBD1 assignment by TCRdb is unverifiable without DNA. The CDR3 has 14 residues. The germline gives CDR1 LNHDA, CDR2 SQIVND (reference sequence). CDR3 region: CASSAARGYTEAFF.

This chain uses TRBV20-1 with TRBJ2-7; TCRdb selects TRBD1, and the lack of DNA leaves this call unchecked. CDR1 and CDR2 from the germline V gene are DFQATT and SNEGSKA (reference sequence). The CDR3 spans 14 residues. The CDR3 reads CSAGDPAISYEQYF.

The CDR3 here is CASSFVGYSYNEQFF. The chain employs TRBV27 and TRBJ2-1. Germline V gives CDR1 MNHEY, CDR2 SMNVEV (reference sequence). The CDR3 is 15 residues long.

The gene calls are TRBV12-3 or TRBV12-4 and TRBJ2-1; TCRdb's D call, TRBD1, is unchecked because there is no DNA. The CDR3 runs 11 residues. CDR3 loop: CASSHDRGRIF.

CDR3 protein: CAWSVNPRNEPSTYEQYF. The chain carries TRBV30 and TRBJ2-7; TCRdb proposes TRBD2, but this gene call is untestable without DNA. The CDR3 totals 18 residues. The V gene's germline CDR1 is GTSNPN and CDR2 SVGIG (reference sequence).

The J gene is TRBJ1-2, the V gene TRBV20-1; lacking DNA, the TRBD1 call made by TCRdb goes unchecked. CDR1 and CDR2 from the germline V gene are DFQATT and SNEGSKA (reference sequence). The CDR3 is made up of 11 amino acids. CDR3 residues: CSARDRAGYTF.

The V call is TRBV2, the J call TRBJ2-6. From germline, CDR1 is SNHLY and CDR2 FYNNEI. This CDR3 is 14 amino acids long. CDR3 loop: CASSYPSGANVLTF.